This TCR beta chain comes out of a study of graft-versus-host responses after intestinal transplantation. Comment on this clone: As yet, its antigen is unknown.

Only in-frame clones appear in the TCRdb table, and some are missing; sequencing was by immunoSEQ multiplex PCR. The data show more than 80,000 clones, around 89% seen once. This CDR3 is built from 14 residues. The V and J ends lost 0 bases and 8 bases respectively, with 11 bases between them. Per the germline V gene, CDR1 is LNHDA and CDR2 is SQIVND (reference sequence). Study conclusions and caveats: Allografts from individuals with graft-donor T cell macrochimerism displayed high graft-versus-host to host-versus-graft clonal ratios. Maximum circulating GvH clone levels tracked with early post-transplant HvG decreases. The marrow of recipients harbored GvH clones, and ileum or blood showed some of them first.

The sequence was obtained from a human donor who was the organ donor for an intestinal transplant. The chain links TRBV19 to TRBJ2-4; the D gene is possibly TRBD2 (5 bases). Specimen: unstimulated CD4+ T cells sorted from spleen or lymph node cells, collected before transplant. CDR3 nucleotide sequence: TGTGCCAGTAGTATAGACGGACCCGGGGACATTCAGTACTTC. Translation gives CASSIDGPGDIQYF.